This TCR beta chain emerged from a study of T cell responses to AZD1222 COVID-19 vaccine (dated by TCRdb to the early 2020s). General notes on the study: AZD1222 recipients given second doses at about 4 weeks or at about 12 weeks were pooled, since spike-specific TCR depth and breadth were not found to differ between the two schedules. A total of about 230 trial participants underwent TCR sequencing, of whom some 210 received two doses of AZD1222 and about 25 received two doses of the MenACWY control vaccine. Enrollment into the trials was organized by age into subgroups of 18-55, 56-69 and 70-plus years, and those subgroups contained roughly 160, 29 and 62 TCR-sequenced participants, respectively.

Trimmed from V: 3 bases; trimmed from J: 6 bases; junction bases lacking a gene match: 6. The CDR3 numbers 14 residues from cysteine through phenylalanine. Only the CDR3 DNA stays, 42 bases, in frame from base 1. The germline V gene supplies CDR1 KGHSH and CDR2 LQKENI. As for this clone: Its antigen is unknown. Qualities for individual bases were not recorded, and no much larger clone is one base off.

The paper as a whole reports these results and caveats: After two AZD1222 doses, both the breadth and the depth of spike-specific TCRs were significantly higher than at day 0 and than in MenACWY recipients. The 56-69-year group was small, and its depth increase did not reach significance, likely because of low power. CD4 TCRs associated with the vaccine covered the entire spike protein, and the dominant responses were in regions 160-218 and 743-854. Participants were mostly white British and included more females than males, and it was suggested by the authors that clonal diversity may have been underestimated. Epitopes outside the regions mutated in the B.1.351 and B.1.1.7 variants were reportedly recognized by nearly half of the unique spike-specific TCRs. Conclusions about previously exposed vaccinees were limited because only six AZD1222 recipients were SARS-CoV-2 seropositive at baseline. Because no day 14 peak-response samples were available, the repertoires could be characterized only after the peak T cell response.

The label giving this sample's time point can be read as: baseline before first vaccination. The vaccinee samples were drawn from two UK trials, COV001 and COV002, one of which was a single-blind randomized controlled phase 2/3 trial testing AZD1222 (ChAdOx1 nCoV-19) in healthy adults. For TCRbeta chain sequencing, PBMC samples from trial participants were taken at day 0 and at day 28 after the second dose. The CDR3 regions of human TCRbeta chains were subjected to immunosequencing. As for how the authors treated the data: TCRs in the repertoires were matched against a reference library of SARS-CoV-2-specific TCRs that had been generated with the MIRA antigen-specificity platform. Breadth meant the fraction of unique TCRs that were SARS-CoV-2-associated, whereas depth meant the fraction of total T cells that were SARS-CoV-2-associated. Using the MIRA data, each spike-specific TCR was mapped to the spike region that the TCR reacts to and placed in a CD4 or CD8 class. Log10-transformed breadth and depth values were compared by one-way ANOVA with Sidak's multiple comparisons tests. This is the immuneACCESS table as TCRdb keeps it, with only in-frame sequences that have V and J called. A part of the clones is gone; compared with another copy, unresolved V genes explain less than half, and the rest is unexplained. The V and J calls and clone size come from that table; D and trimming were worked out from the DNA. Counted in this sample were some 150,000 clones; around nine tenths of them appeared once. The ten largest make up 4% to 5% of the sample.

In this chain, TRBV18 is recombined with TRBJ2-7; the central 9 bases match TRBD1. The starting material was peripheral blood, obtained on day 0 of AZD1222 vaccination. The receptor was derived from an adult in good health. The nucleotide sequence is given as TGTGCCAGCTCACCGGGACAGGGAGGATTCGAGCAGTACTTC. It specifies CASSPGQGGFEQYF.